These 13 T cell receptor beta chains were all obtained from the same sample, sequenced in a study of Ad26.COV2.S vaccination and SARS-CoV-2 variants. Treatment of the sample: around 19 received Ad26.COV2.S at low or high dose, single or two shots; a few received placebo; per-sample allocation not given. The study sampled participants on day 63 after the first vaccine or placebo injection. Only in-frame clones appear in the TCRdb table, and some are missing; sequencing was by immunoSEQ multiplex PCR. This sample has 350,000 to 600,000 clones; 80% to 90% occur once, and the top ten carry around 1.6%. Sequencing used peripheral blood, obtained in a trial of Ad26.COV2.S vaccine versus placebo. The receptor source for this set is a person between 18 and 60 years old who received the Ad26.COV2.S COVID-19 vaccine or a placebo.

This clone was counted once. This chain connects TRBV18 to TRBJ2-7, with no clear D. The CDR3 has 15 amino acids. The germline V and J ends were trimmed by 0 bases and 1 base, with 10 bases remaining between them. Germline V lookup: CDR1 KGHSH, CDR2 LQKENI. This CDR3 is CASSPPSKASYEQYF. CDR3 nucleotide sequence: TGTGCCAGCTCACCACCGTCGAAGGCTTCCTACGAGCAGTACTTC.

This rearrangement joins TRBV5-1 to TRBJ1-3, with D perhaps matching TRBD1 (5 bases). Between the trimmed V and J ends, which lost 4 bases and 0 bases, there was a span of 8 bases. Germline V CDR1 and CDR2: SGHRS, YFSETQ. CDR3 size: 14 residues. The CDR3 loop is CASSPGASGNTIYF. The CDR3 DNA is TGCGCCAGCAGCCCCGGGGCCTCTGGAAACACCATATATTTT. The full variable domain, with the rest looked up from reference TRBV5-1 and TRBJ1-3, is KAGVTQTPRYLIKTRGQQVTLSCSPISGHRSVSWYQQTPGQGLQFLFEYFSETQRNKGNFPGRFSGRQFSNSRSEMNVSTLELGDSALYLCASSPGASGNTIYFGEGSWLTVV.

The chain couples TRBV27 to TRBJ1-2; 9 bases map to TRBD1. J was trimmed by 6 bases and V by 2 bases; bases with no gene match: 1. CDR1 MNHEY and CDR2 SMNVEV come from the germline V gene (reference sequence). The CDR3 covers 13 residues. The CDR3 reads CASSLRTGDGYTF. The CDR3 nucleotides are TGTGCCAGCAGTTTAAGGACAGGGGATGGCTACACCTTC.

A single count supports this clone. Its ends do not fully match the called genes, so a read error is possible. V gene TRBV2 combines with J gene TRBJ1-3; D uncertain. Germline V CDR1 and CDR2: SNHLY, FYNNEI. The CDR3 runs to 12 residues. The CDR3: CASSERALRASF. Here the CDR3 DNA reads TGTGCCAGCAGTGAAAGGGCCTTGCGGGCAAGTTTT.

This clone was seen once. The chain joins TRBV13 to TRBJ1-1, with a possible D match to TRBD1 (5 bases). The CDR3 contains 19 residues. Germline CDR1 and CDR2: PRHDT and FYEKMQ (reference sequence). The V gene lost 4 bases and the J gene lost 5 bases, with 29 bases spanning the gap. Here the CDR3 DNA reads TGTGCCAGCAGCTCCTCGATACTGGGCAGGGAAAGGTGGGGGACTGAAGCTTTCTTT. This translates into CASSSSILGRERWGTEAFF.

This clone is a singleton in its sample. The rearrangement joins TRBV28 to TRBJ1-2; D not certain. The CDR3 is 13 amino acids. Per germline, CDR1 MDHEN and CDR2 SYDVKM. Between the trimmed V and J ends, which lost 1 base and 4 bases, there was a span of 7 bases. CDR3 nucleotide sequence: TGTGCCAGCAGTTTATCGGCAGCCTATGGCTACACCTTC. This codes for CASSLSAAYGYTF.

This clone was found a few times. The J gene is TRBJ2-1, the V gene TRBV7-2; 12 bases agree with TRBD2. Losses at the gene ends were 4 bases for V and 16 bases for J; bases not matched to a gene: 11. There are 14 residues in the CDR3. Germline V CDR1 and CDR2: SGHTA, FQGNSA. CDR3 sequence: CASSSFGLAGGIFF. The CDR3 DNA follows: TGTGCCAGCAGCTCCTTCGGTCTAGCGGGAGGGATCTTCTTC.

This chain joins TRBV5-5 and TRBJ2-1; either TRBD1 or TRBD2 may supply D (6 bases each). V lost 6 bases and J lost 3, with 19 bases in between. The CDR3 is 16 residues long. In germline, CDR1 is SGHKS, CDR2 YYEKEE (reference sequence). The CDR3 reads CASTSGAGNYYNEQFF. Here the CDR3 DNA reads TGTGCCAGCACCTCGGGGGCAGGGAACTACTACAATGAGCAGTTCTTC.

This clone turned up a few times. The rearrangement uses TRBV5-4 and TRBJ1-4, with a tentative D call TRBD1 (6 bases). There are 15 residues in the CDR3. The germline V and J ends were trimmed by 5 bases and 10 bases, with 21 bases remaining between them. CDR1 is SGHNT and CDR2 is YYREEE in the germline V gene (reference sequence). In nucleotides, the CDR3 is TGTGCCAGCAGACCCGGGGGCGGTTATTCTGGAAAACTGTTTTTT. Translating it yields CASRPGGGYSGKLFF.

J is TRBJ2-7 and V is TRBV28; no definite D call. CDR3 length: 12 residues. The V and J ends lost 5 bases and 4 bases respectively, with 9 bases between them. Germline V CDR1 and CDR2: MDHEN, SYDVKM. CDR3 nucleotides: TGTGCCAGCAGTCCCCGCCAGTACGAGCAGTACTTC. Residues: CASSPRQYEQYF.

In DNA, the CDR3 is TGTGCCAGCAGAACTCAGGGGTATTCACCCCTCCACTTT. Encoded protein: CASRTQGYSPLHF. The rearrangement links TRBV6-5 to TRBJ1-6; perhaps TRBD1 as D (6 bases). Per the germline V gene, CDR1 is MNHEY and CDR2 is SVGAGI. The CDR3 has 13 residues. The ends were cut back, 6 bases at V and 8 bases at J, with 11 bases in the middle.

The chain uses TRBV5-1 and TRBJ2-3; weak D call: TRBD1 (6 bases). The CDR3 covers 14 residues. V lost 5 bases, J lost 0 bases, and 10 bases lay in between. Germline CDR1 reads SGHRS; CDR2 reads YFSETQ. The CDR3 is CASRYRESTDTQYF. The CDR3, as DNA: TGCGCCAGCAGGTACAGGGAGAGCACAGATACGCAGTATTTT.

J is TRBJ1-2 and V is TRBV6-1, with no clear D. CDR1 and CDR2 (germline): MNHNS, SASEGT. The CDR3 has 16 residues. Between the trimmed V and J ends, which lost 4 bases and 0 bases, there was a span of 15 bases. CDR3 sequence reads: CASSAQMRTANYGYTF. DNA of the CDR3: TGTGCCAGCAGTGCACAAATGAGGACGGCTAACTATGGCTACACCTTC.